One TCR beta chain is described in this entry. Its target is not known. The data were obtained in a study of blood T cells in healthy people across ages. Study-wide background: Template switching picked up about one barcoded beta molecule for each two T cells.

A second PCR of 7 to 11 cycles used a sample-barcoded 5' primer and a J-beta primer mix. Using its own MiXCR run on the 5' RACE reads, TCRdb lists one record per CDR3 protein. The table shows around 580,000 distinct CDR3 sequences, with 40% to 55% occurring only once. Germline assignment: CDR1 DFQATT and CDR2 SNEGSKA (reference sequence). Trimming removed 0 bases from V and 2 bases from J, with 14 bases in between. The CDR3 has 16 residues. The study, taken as a whole, reports: Among long-lived donors, naive CD4+ cells were more numerous and diversity higher than in aged donors.

This chain connects TRBV20-1 to TRBJ1-5; no definite D call. This clonotype was sampled from an elderly man in good health. Sequenced sample: blood. The DNA for the CDR3 is TGCAGTGCTAGAGAGGAACAGCTTATAGGCAATCAGCCCCAGCATTTT. Translating gives CSAREEQLIGNQPQHF.